The rows below give T cell receptor beta chains drawn from one sample of a study of CD8 T cells in Susac syndrome. TCRdb re-called the immunoSEQ multiplex PCR reads with MiXCR, one entry per CDR3 protein. The sample holds 95,000 or so distinct CDR3 sequences; over 85% are singletons and the top ten take around 0.32%. The sample consisted of CD8+ T cells from PBMCs. The receptors come from a human donor in good health. The CDR3 runs from the conserved cysteine through the conserved F or W. D genes are given only for firm matches. Part of the rows lack a size; the others show once, few, many or a class for expanded clones.

CDR3nt: TGTGCCAGCAGTCCACAGCTCGGGGGGACGAGCTCCTACGAGCAGTACTTC
CDR3aa: CASSPQLGGTSSYEQYF
j_gene: TRBJ2-7
abundance: -
v_gene: TRBV27
d_gene: TRBD2

CDR3nt: TGTGCCAGCAGTTACGACAGGGTTGAGCAGTACTTC
CDR3aa: CASSYDRVEQYF
j_gene: TRBJ2-7
abundance: -
v_gene: TRBV6-6
d_gene: TRBD1

CDR3nt: TGTGCCAGCTCCCTCTCTCATGGGGGGTATGGCTACACCTTC
CDR3aa: CASSLSHGGYGYTF
j_gene: TRBJ1-2
abundance: -
v_gene: TRBV18
d_gene: -

CDR3nt: TGTGCCAGCAGCTTGGACAGGGAAGGGGGGTGGACTGAAGCTTTCTTT
CDR3aa: CASSLDREGGWTEAFF
j_gene: TRBJ1-1
abundance: -
v_gene: TRBV5-6
d_gene: -

CDR3nt: TGTGCCAGCAGCCCCGGCGGGAACAACTATGGCTACACCTTC
CDR3aa: CASSPGGNNYGYTF
j_gene: TRBJ1-2
abundance: -
v_gene: TRBV27
d_gene: -

CDR3nt: TGTGCCACCAGCAGAGATGGGATTTTAAAGGGCTACACCTTC
CDR3aa: CATSRDGILKGYTF
j_gene: TRBJ1-2
abundance: -
v_gene: TRBV15
d_gene: -

CDR3nt: TGTGCCAGCAGTTACTCGAGGGGGACCAGCGAGAATGAGCAGTTCTTC
CDR3aa: CASSYSRGTSENEQFF
j_gene: TRBJ2-1
abundance: -
v_gene: TRBV6-5
d_gene: -

CDR3nt: TGTGCCAGCAGTTTAGTCGGAACTAACTATGGCTACACCTTC
CDR3aa: CASSLVGTNYGYTF
j_gene: TRBJ1-2
abundance: -
v_gene: TRBV27
d_gene: -

CDR3nt: TGTGCCAGCGGGCCCGGCAATGAGCAGTTCTTC
CDR3aa: CASGPGNEQFF
j_gene: TRBJ2-1
abundance: -
v_gene: TRBV27
d_gene: -

CDR3nt: TGTGCCAGCAGTTTGACGGAGGGTCTAGCCAAAAACATTCAGTACTTC
CDR3aa: CASSLTEGLAKNIQYF
j_gene: TRBJ2-4
abundance: -
v_gene: TRBV12-3/TRBV12-4
d_gene: -

CDR3nt: TGCAGCGTTGCCGAGGACAGGGGGTACGAGCAGTACTTC
CDR3aa: CSVAEDRGYEQYF
j_gene: TRBJ2-7
abundance: once
v_gene: TRBV29-1
d_gene: TRBD1

CDR3nt: TGTGCCAGCAGTTGGACTAGCGGCACCGAAAACATTCAGTACTTC
CDR3aa: CASSWTSGTENIQYF
j_gene: TRBJ2-4
abundance: -
v_gene: TRBV6-2/TRBV6-3
d_gene: TRBD2

CDR3nt: TGTGCCAGCAGTTACGGAAAAGGACGCGGGGACTATGGCTACACCTTC
CDR3aa: CASSYGKGRGDYGYTF
j_gene: TRBJ1-2
abundance: -
v_gene: TRBV6-6
d_gene: -

CDR3nt: TGTGCCAGTAGTACCCTACCGTGGACTGAAGCTTTCTTT
CDR3aa: CASSTLPWTEAFF
j_gene: TRBJ1-1
abundance: -
v_gene: TRBV19
d_gene: -

CDR3nt: TGTGCTAGTGGTTTTGGCGGGGGAGTCTACAATGAGCAGTTCTTC
CDR3aa: CASGFGGGVYNEQFF
j_gene: TRBJ2-1
abundance: -
v_gene: TRBV12-5
d_gene: TRBD2

CDR3nt: TGTGCCAGCAGTTATATCCGGGACCTGGTGACAGGTCCGGATGAAAAACTGTTTTTT
CDR3aa: CASSYIRDLVTGPDEKLFF
j_gene: TRBJ1-4
abundance: -
v_gene: TRBV6-5
d_gene: -

CDR3nt: TGTGCCAGTGGACAGCAAGAGACCCAGTACTTC
CDR3aa: CASGQQETQYF
j_gene: TRBJ2-5
abundance: -
v_gene: TRBV5-6
d_gene: -

CDR3nt: TGTGCCAGCAGCTTAACACCGCGGGGACTAAACTACGAGCAGTACTTC
CDR3aa: CASSLTPRGLNYEQYF
j_gene: TRBJ2-7
abundance: -
v_gene: TRBV7-3
d_gene: TRBD2

CDR3nt: TGTGCCAGCAGTGCCCTGGGAGCGGGGGCGGACACAGATACGCAGTATTTT
CDR3aa: CASSALGAGADTDTQYF
j_gene: TRBJ2-3
abundance: -
v_gene: TRBV2
d_gene: TRBD2

CDR3nt: TGTGCCACCAGTGATTTTAACGGCGGGGAAAGCACAGATACGCAGTATTTT
CDR3aa: CATSDFNGGESTDTQYF
j_gene: TRBJ2-3
abundance: -
v_gene: TRBV24-1
d_gene: -

CDR3nt: TGTGCCAGCAGTTCGCGCAGGGTGACATGGGGCTACACCTTC
CDR3aa: CASSSRRVTWGYTF
j_gene: TRBJ1-2
abundance: -
v_gene: TRBV6-5
d_gene: -

CDR3nt: TGCAGTGCCCGGAGGAGGGCTAGCGGGGCCCAAGAGACCCAGTACTTC
CDR3aa: CSARRRASGAQETQYF
j_gene: TRBJ2-5
abundance: -
v_gene: TRBV20-1
d_gene: TRBD2

CDR3nt: TGTGCCACCAGCAGGCCCTGGACAGACTCTGGGGCCAACGTCCTGACTTTC
CDR3aa: CATSRPWTDSGANVLTF
j_gene: TRBJ2-6
abundance: -
v_gene: TRBV15
d_gene: -

CDR3nt: TGTGCCAGCAGCGTAGGGGCAGGGGTTCTCTACGAGCAGTACTTC
CDR3aa: CASSVGAGVLYEQYF
j_gene: TRBJ2-7
abundance: once
v_gene: TRBV9
d_gene: -

CDR3nt: TGTGCCAGCAGTGAAAGCTTAGGCAACCTTTATGGCTACACCTTC
CDR3aa: CASSESLGNLYGYTF
j_gene: TRBJ1-2
abundance: -
v_gene: TRBV6-1
d_gene: -

CDR3nt: TGTGCCAGCAGCGTAGTGGGACAGGCCCCCCTGACTTTC
CDR3aa: CASSVVGQAPLTF
j_gene: TRBJ2-6
abundance: few
v_gene: TRBV9
d_gene: TRBD1

CDR3nt: TGTGCCAGCAGCGCCGTCGAGGGAAAACCTGAAGCTTTCTTT
CDR3aa: CASSAVEGKPEAFF
j_gene: TRBJ1-1
abundance: -
v_gene: TRBV7-9
d_gene: -

CDR3nt: TGTGCCAGCAGTTTAGAGGGGGGACCTAATGAAAAACTGTTTTTT
CDR3aa: CASSLEGGPNEKLFF
j_gene: TRBJ1-4
abundance: -
v_gene: TRBV12-3/TRBV12-4
d_gene: -

CDR3nt: TGTGCCAGCTCAGCAGGGGTGAACACTGAAGCTTTCTTT
CDR3aa: CASSAGVNTEAFF
j_gene: TRBJ1-1
abundance: few
v_gene: TRBV18
d_gene: -

CDR3nt: TGTGCCAGCAGTGATGCCCCCTGGAGGGATGGCTACACCTTC
CDR3aa: CASSDAPWRDGYTF
j_gene: TRBJ1-2
abundance: few
v_gene: TRBV2
d_gene: -

CDR3nt: TGTGCCAGCAGTTACTCGACTGCCTATGGCTACACCTTC
CDR3aa: CASSYSTAYGYTF
j_gene: TRBJ1-2
abundance: once
v_gene: TRBV6-5
d_gene: -

CDR3nt: TGTGCCAGTAGTCGGGCAGGAGACTTCTATGGCTACACCTTC
CDR3aa: CASSRAGDFYGYTF
j_gene: TRBJ1-2
abundance: -
v_gene: TRBV19
d_gene: -

CDR3nt: TGCGCCAGCCGAAGGATGGATTTTAGCACAGATACGCAGTATTTT
CDR3aa: CASRRMDFSTDTQYF
j_gene: TRBJ2-3
abundance: -
v_gene: TRBV5-1
d_gene: -

CDR3nt: TGTGCCAGCAGCCAAGGAGGTGGGGTGAACACCGGGGAGCTGTTTTTT
CDR3aa: CASSQGGGVNTGELFF
j_gene: TRBJ2-2
abundance: -
v_gene: TRBV4-2
d_gene: -

CDR3nt: TGCGCCAGCAGCTTGGACCGGCAGGGAGAAGAAAAACTGTTTTTT
CDR3aa: CASSLDRQGEEKLFF
j_gene: TRBJ1-4
abundance: -
v_gene: TRBV5-1
d_gene: -

CDR3nt: TGTGCCAGCAGCCCCCACACGGATGAAGCTTTCTTT
CDR3aa: CASSPHTDEAFF
j_gene: TRBJ1-1
abundance: -
v_gene: TRBV7-6
d_gene: -

CDR3nt: TGTGCCAGCAGGAGGGACCTCCAAGGCGCTGAAGCTTTCTTT
CDR3aa: CASRRDLQGAEAFF
j_gene: TRBJ1-1
abundance: once
v_gene: TRBV2
d_gene: -

CDR3nt: TGTGCCAGCAGCCCGGGCCGGGAAAACAATGAGCAGTTCTTC
CDR3aa: CASSPGRENNEQFF
j_gene: TRBJ2-1
abundance: -
v_gene: TRBV5-6
d_gene: -

CDR3nt: TGCAGCGTTGAAGATTTGGTAAACACGCCTGAGATAGCCAAAAACATTCAGTACTTC
CDR3aa: CSVEDLVNTPEIAKNIQYF
j_gene: TRBJ2-4
abundance: -
v_gene: TRBV29-1
d_gene: -

CDR3nt: TGTGCCAGCAGTTTCCGGGGGTGGGGGCTGGACACCGGGGAGCTGTTTTTT
CDR3aa: CASSFRGWGLDTGELFF
j_gene: TRBJ2-2
abundance: -
v_gene: TRBV27
d_gene: -

CDR3nt: TGCAGTGCTAGCTCTCCTAGCGGGCCACGGTTCCAGTACTTC
CDR3aa: CSASSPSGPRFQYF
j_gene: TRBJ2-5
abundance: -
v_gene: TRBV20-1
d_gene: TRBD2

CDR3nt: TGTGCCAGCAGCTTAGAGCCCCGAAGCTCCTACAATGAGCAGTTCTTC
CDR3aa: CASSLEPRSSYNEQFF
j_gene: TRBJ2-1
abundance: once
v_gene: TRBV7-6
d_gene: -

CDR3nt: TGTGCTAGCGGTCTTAATGAGCAGTTCTTC
CDR3aa: CASGLNEQFF
j_gene: TRBJ2-1
abundance: -
v_gene: TRBV12-5
d_gene: -

CDR3nt: TGTGCCACCAGTCCCGGCCCGGAGGACACTGAAGCTTTCTTT
CDR3aa: CATSPGPEDTEAFF
j_gene: TRBJ1-1
abundance: -
v_gene: TRBV15
d_gene: -

CDR3nt: TGCGCCAGCCAGGGGGACAGCGCTGGCTACACCTTC
CDR3aa: CASQGDSAGYTF
j_gene: TRBJ1-2
abundance: -
v_gene: TRBV5-1
d_gene: TRBD1

CDR3nt: TGTGCCAGCAGGCCGACAGGGAGAAATCCTGAAGCTTTCTTT
CDR3aa: CASRPTGRNPEAFF
j_gene: TRBJ1-1
abundance: -
v_gene: TRBV11-2
d_gene: TRBD1

CDR3nt: TGTGCCAGTAGTGGGGACCGGGACAGAGTTAATTCACCCCTCCACTTT
CDR3aa: CASSGDRDRVNSPLHF
j_gene: TRBJ1-6
abundance: -
v_gene: TRBV19
d_gene: TRBD1

CDR3nt: TGTGCCAGCAGCTTAGGGGACAGCTTTAACTATGGCTACACCTTC
CDR3aa: CASSLGDSFNYGYTF
j_gene: TRBJ1-2
abundance: once
v_gene: TRBV5-6
d_gene: TRBD1

CDR3nt: TGTGCCAGCAGCCAAGGTCGGGGGGGATGGTATGGCTACACCTTC
CDR3aa: CASSQGRGGWYGYTF
j_gene: TRBJ1-2
abundance: once
v_gene: TRBV4-2
d_gene: -

CDR3nt: TGTGCCAGTAGTATACTTCCGGGCCGCGAGCAGTACTTC
CDR3aa: CASSILPGREQYF
j_gene: TRBJ2-7
abundance: -
v_gene: TRBV19
d_gene: -

CDR3nt: TGTGCCAGCAGCCACTCAGTGGGGGGTCACGAGCAGTACTTC
CDR3aa: CASSHSVGGHEQYF
j_gene: TRBJ2-7
abundance: once
v_gene: TRBV3-1
d_gene: -

CDR3nt: TGTGCCAGTAGCAACACAGGGTACACTGAAGCTTTCTTT
CDR3aa: CASSNTGYTEAFF
j_gene: TRBJ1-1
abundance: -
v_gene: TRBV19
d_gene: -

CDR3nt: TGTGCCAGCAGTTACTCGATTAGCGGCACAGATACGCAGTATTTT
CDR3aa: CASSYSISGTDTQYF
j_gene: TRBJ2-3
abundance: -
v_gene: TRBV6-5
d_gene: -

CDR3nt: TGTGCCAGCAGCTTGGGTCAGTACGAGCAGTACTTC
CDR3aa: CASSLGQYEQYF
j_gene: TRBJ2-7
abundance: few
v_gene: TRBV7-9
d_gene: -

CDR3nt: TGTGCCAGCAGCCAATCGCACCGTACGACGTATCATGGGGGGGATCAGCCCCAGCATTTT
CDR3aa: CASSQSHRTTYHGGDQPQHF
j_gene: TRBJ1-5
abundance: -
v_gene: TRBV3-1
d_gene: -